A single sample gave rise to the 27 T cell receptor beta chains below, sequenced in a study of CD8+ T cells in alopecia areata. Extracted RNA was reverse transcribed into cDNA, the sequencing template. Method: immunoSEQ multiplex PCR; TCRdb's copy keeps in-frame clones and lacks some. The data show roughly 98,000 clones, roughly 64% seen once. Described treatment: oral pan-JAK inhibitor, 5-10 mg twice daily. The starting material was CD8+ T cells sorted from blood, obtained at week 4, from a patient treated with tofacitinib. Receptor source: a human donor with alopecia areata.

Only one count was recorded for this clone. The rearrangement links TRBV14 to TRBJ2-2; D unresolved. The CDR3 consists of 12 residues. CDR1 is SGHDN and CDR2 is FVKESK in the germline V gene. Trimming removed 5 bases from V and 7 bases from J, with 8 bases in between. CDR3 residues: CASSYPDGELFF. The CDR3 DNA is TGTGCCAGCAGCTATCCAGACGGGGAGCTGTTTTTT.

The chain joins TRBV25-1 to TRBJ1-1; D is ambiguous. The germline V and J ends were trimmed by 2 bases and 11 bases, with 9 bases remaining between them. Germline V gives CDR1 MGHDK, CDR2 SYGVNS. The CDR3 covers 11 residues. This chain's CDR3 is CASSEGGWAFF. As DNA, the CDR3 is TGTGCCAGCAGTGAAGGTGGTTGGGCTTTCTTT.

The chain carries TRBV11-2 and TRBJ2-7, with 11 bases lining up with TRBD2. Germline CDR1 SGHAT, CDR2 FQNNGV. This CDR3 contains 16 residues. J gave up 5 bases and V 5 bases, and 11 bases lay outside the gene matches. This CDR3 reads CASSTIAGGPSHEQYF. CDR3 sequence (DNA): TGTGCCAGCAGCACTATAGCGGGAGGGCCATCGCACGAGCAGTACTTC.

V and J are TRBV4-1 and TRBJ2-1; TRBD2 matches at 9 bases. Germline CDR1 MGHRA, CDR2 YSYEKL. The CDR3 extends over 17 amino acids. The V segment lost 0 bases and the J segment 5 bases; nucleotides outside the gene matches: 8. The CDR3 loop reads CASSQEWRGGGNNEQFF. The CDR3 region has the DNA TGCGCCAGCAGCCAAGAGTGGCGGGGGGGAGGGAACAATGAGCAGTTCTTC.

The rearrangement joins TRBV15 to TRBJ2-7; tentatively, D is TRBD2 (6 bases). Trimming took off 3 bases at V and 6 bases at J, with 15 bases between the two ends. Germline-derived CDR1 and CDR2 are LNHNV and YYDKDF (reference sequence). The CDR3 runs 14 residues. DNA for the CDR3: TGTGCCACCAGCAGGCCCCGCCGGGGGTCCGAGCAGTACTTC. Its protein is CATSRPRRGSEQYF.

The gene calls are TRBV30 and TRBJ2-1; 8 bases are shared with TRBD2. V trimming: 2 bases; J trimming: 10 bases; junction bases outside the gene matches: 10. The CDR3 totals 14 residues. The germline V gene has CDR1 GTSNPN and CDR2 SVGIG (reference sequence). The CDR3 sequence is CAWSISGAGGEQFF. The CDR3 DNA sequence: TGTGCCTGGAGTATTAGCGGGGCCGGGGGGGAGCAGTTCTTC.

The chain has TRBV4-2 and TRBJ2-1, with a possible D match to TRBD2 (8 bases). Germline CDR1 is LGHNA and CDR2 is YNFKEQ. V shed 1 base and J shed 2 bases, with 18 bases lying between them. The CDR3 has 18 residues. The CDR3 DNA follows: TGTGCCAGCAGCCAAGCTAAAGGGGGCGGGGGGCCCTACAATGAGCAGTTCTTC. Its translation is CASSQAKGGGGPYNEQFF.

The CDR3 loop reads CASSVDSSGANVLTF. CDR3 DNA sequence: TGTGCCAGCAGTGTAGACAGCTCTGGGGCCAACGTCCTGACTTTC. J is TRBJ2-6 and V is TRBV6-1; a weak D match, TRBD1 (5 bases). The germline V gene has CDR1 MNHNS and CDR2 SASEGT. V was cut by 4 bases and J by 0 bases, with 7 bases left in between. The CDR3 sequence is 15 residues long.

The rearrangement uses TRBV5-6 and TRBJ2-3; 10 nucleotides agree with TRBD2. V was pared by 5 bases and J by 7 bases, with 22 bases of the junction left unmatched. Germline CDR1 SGHDT, CDR2 YYEEEE. The CDR3 sequence is 19 residues long. CDR3 nucleotide sequence: TGTGCCAGCAGTTTTACTATTACCTCGAGCGGGGGGGCTTTGAATACGCAGTATTTT. Amino acid sequence: CASSFTITSSGGALNTQYF.

The chain uses TRBV6-5 and TRBJ2-3; D is ambiguous. CDR3 length: 14 residues. Trimming took off 0 bases at V and 4 bases at J, with 8 bases between the two ends. In germline, CDR1 is MNHEY, CDR2 SVGAGI. The CDR3: CASSYSNPPDTQYF. In DNA, the CDR3 is TGTGCCAGCAGTTACTCGAACCCACCAGATACGCAGTATTTT.

The chain is built from TRBV28 and TRBJ2-4; no definite D call. Germline assignment: CDR1 MDHEN and CDR2 SYDVKM. CDR3 length: 13 amino acids. Trimming took off 8 bases at V and 5 bases at J, with 13 bases between the two ends. In nucleotides, the CDR3 is TGTGCCAGCTATCGGCTGCGTGAAAACATTCAGTACTTC. Its translation: CASYRLRENIQYF.

The CDR3 loop is CASSLAQGPTEAFF. CDR3 DNA: TGTGCCAGCAGCTTAGCACAGGGACCAACTGAAGCTTTCTTT. The chain combines TRBV7-9 with TRBJ1-1, with D tentatively TRBD1 (6 bases). This CDR3 is 14 amino acids long. Trimming cost V 0 bases and J 5 bases, with 10 bases left between them. Germline V gives CDR1 SEHNR, CDR2 FQNEAQ (reference sequence).

V gene TRBV7-2 combines with J gene TRBJ2-7; D uncertain. The CDR3 contains 14 residues. The V gene lost 3 bases and the J gene lost 2 bases, with 11 bases spanning the gap. Germline CDR1 is SGHTA and CDR2 is FQGNSA. The CDR3, as DNA: TGTGCCAGCAGCTTGTTCGGGCCTACCTACGAGCAGTACTTC. Amino acids: CASSLFGPTYEQYF.

The chain uses TRBV6-4 and TRBJ1-2; D possibly corresponds to TRBD1 (6 bases). V lost 5 bases to trimming and J lost 5 bases, with 18 bases between them. Looked up from germline, CDR1 is MRHNA and CDR2 is SNTAGT. This CDR3 is built from 15 residues. The CDR3 sequence: CASSLALGGTYGYTF. In DNA form, the CDR3 reads TGTGCCAGCAGTTTAGCGCTGGGGGGCACTTATGGCTACACCTTC.

This clone has a handful of counts. The rearrangement uses TRBV29-1 and TRBJ2-5; D gene uncertain. Germline CDR1 reads SQVTM; CDR2 reads ANQGSEA. The CDR3 loop spans 13 amino acids. The V gene lost 2 bases and the J gene lost 5 bases, with 12 bases spanning the gap. In nucleotides, the CDR3 is TGCAGCGTTGAACCCCATTTAGATGAGACCCAGTACTTC. Translating gives CSVEPHLDETQYF.

The genes are TRBV4-1 and TRBJ2-2; 8 bases match TRBD1. CDR3 length: 16 residues. V lost 4 bases, J lost 1 base, and 5 bases stayed unmatched. CDR1 is MGHRA, CDR2 YSYEKL, per germline. In nucleotides, the CDR3 is TGCGCCAGCAGCCCTGACGGGACAGGGAACACCGGGGAGCTGTTTTTT. It translates to CASSPDGTGNTGELFF.

The chain has TRBV13 and TRBJ2-7; 11 bases match TRBD2. CDR1 is PRHDT, CDR2 FYEKMQ, per germline (reference sequence). V dropped 5 bases and J dropped 1; count of bases not matched to a gene: 1. This CDR3 has 14 residues. Here the CDR3 DNA reads TGTGCCAGCAGCGGGACTAGCGGTTCCTACGAGCAGTACTTC. Translated, it gives CASSGTSGSYEQYF.

The chain joins TRBV5-1 to TRBJ2-3; 8 nucleotides line up with TRBD2. The germline CDR1 and CDR2 sequences are SGHRS and YFSETQ. The CDR3 covers 15 residues. V lost 4 bases, J lost 4 bases, and 8 bases stayed unmatched. The CDR3 protein is CASSNGRAIPDTQYF. The CDR3 DNA sequence: TGCGCCAGCAGCAACGGGAGGGCCATCCCAGATACGCAGTATTTT.

The table lists this clone with a few counts. The chain couples TRBV19 to TRBJ1-5; D ambiguous. The CDR3 extends over 14 amino acids. CDR1 and CDR2 from the germline V gene are LNHDA and SQIVND (reference sequence). V lost 7 bases and J lost 6, with 16 bases in between. The CDR3 reads CASKLSGGGQPQHF. The DNA for the CDR3 is TGTGCCAGTAAGCTATCGGGAGGAGGTCAGCCCCAGCATTTT. Together with reference TRBV19 and TRBJ1-5, the CDR3 gives the full variable domain: DGGITQSPKYLFRKEGQNVTLSCEQNLNHDAMYWYRQDPGQGLRLIYYSQIVNDFQKGDIAEGYSVSREKKESFPLTVTSAQKNPTAFYLCASKLSGGGQPQHFGDGTRLSIL.

There are a few counts of this clone. The CDR3 reads CASSFLAGGYVTDTQYF. The CDR3 DNA reads TGTGCCAGCAGCTTCCTAGCGGGAGGGTATGTCACAGATACGCAGTATTTT. V gene TRBV7-9 combines with J gene TRBJ2-3; the match to TRBD2 covers 12 bases. Trimming removed 3 bases from V and 2 bases from J; junction bases left unmatched: 6. The CDR3 is 17 residues long. The V gene's germline CDR1 is SEHNR and CDR2 FQNEAQ (reference sequence).

In this sample, this clone turned up a few times. J is TRBJ2-5 and V is TRBV29-1; 8 bases match TRBD1. J gave up 2 bases and V 6 bases, and 5 bases lay outside the gene matches. The V gene's germline CDR1 is SQVTM and CDR2 ANQGSEA. This CDR3 contains 13 residues. CDR3 DNA: TGCAGCGTGTGGACAGGGAGTCAAGAGACCCAGTACTTC. Amino acids: CSVWTGSQETQYF.

This sequence joins TRBV7-2 and TRBJ2-7; TRBD1 agrees at 7 bases. Looked up from germline, CDR1 is SGHTA and CDR2 is FQGNSA. This CDR3 is 14 amino acids long. Trimming at V came to 5 bases and at J to 3 bases, leaving 7 bases not matched to a gene. CDR3 loop: CASSPGQRLYEQYF. Here the CDR3 DNA reads TGTGCCAGCAGCCCGGGACAGCGCCTCTACGAGCAGTACTTC.

The rearrangement links TRBV7-9 to TRBJ1-5; no reliable D call. The CDR3 is 12 amino acids. Trimming pared 3 bases from V and 7 bases from J, leaving 7 bases between. CDR1 and CDR2 (germline): SEHNR, FQNEAQ (reference sequence). CDR3 sequence reads: CASSFEGQPQHF. CDR3 sequence (DNA): TGTGCCAGCAGCTTCGAGGGCCAGCCCCAGCATTTT.

This chain joins TRBV2 and TRBJ2-3; D is undetermined. V lost 8 bases to trimming and J lost 2 bases, with 11 bases between them. The CDR3 length is 13 residues. Germline CDR1 is SNHLY and CDR2 is FYNNEI. The CDR3, as DNA: TGTGCCAGCGTGGAGACGACCACAGATACGCAGTATTTT. Protein: CASVETTTDTQYF.

The V and J genes are TRBV27 and TRBJ2-7; TRBD1 aligns across 7 bases. The CDR3 is 12 amino acids. V dropped 11 bases and J dropped 3; count of bases not matched to a gene: 7. Per the germline V gene, CDR1 is MNHEY and CDR2 is SMNVEV (reference sequence). CDR3 in amino acids: CASWQGVYEQYF. CDR3 nucleotide sequence: TGTGCCTCCTGGCAGGGGGTCTACGAGCAGTACTTC.

The rearrangement uses TRBV11-2 and TRBJ2-1; possible D gene TRBD1, 6 bases. The CDR3 has 14 residues. V lost 3 bases and J 8 bases, leaving 14 bases between the germline ends. CDR1 is SGHAT and CDR2 is FQNNGV in the germline V gene. The CDR3 reads CASSLNRDFDEQFF. In DNA, the CDR3 is TGTGCCAGCAGCTTGAACAGGGATTTTGATGAGCAGTTCTTC.

This clone was seen a few times. The chain recombines TRBV29-1 with TRBJ2-1, with 10 bases that match TRBD2. The junction had 1 base not matched to a gene; V was cut back by 2 bases and J by 0 bases. Germline loops: CDR1 SQVTM, CDR2 ANQGSEA. The CDR3 covers 15 residues. The chain's CDR3 is CSVELAGASYNEQFF. CDR3 sequence (DNA): TGCAGCGTTGAACTAGCGGGGGCCTCCTACAATGAGCAGTTCTTC.